This T cell receptor (beta chain) was sequenced in a study of metastatic and nonmetastatic thyroid tumors. Study-level information: Repertoire comparison spanned blood and tumor or nodule tissue of malignant and benign thyroid patients.

All patients reached thyroid surgery having received no treatment beforehand. In the study's own analysis: Construction of a distant-metastasis classifier for papillary thyroid cancer relied on CDR3 differences across clinicopathological groups. TCRdb re-called clones via MiXCR from the PCR reads. These V and J calls rely on TCRdb rather than the paper's analysis. There are 35,000 to 40,000 clones in the sample; less than 25% occur only once, and 15% to 17% lies in the top ten. Germline V gene lookup returns CDR1 SGHAT and CDR2 FQDESV (reference sequence). Unmatched junction bases numbered 4, after V lost 0 bases and J lost 0 bases. This CDR3 has 16 residues. Study-wide results and caveats: Benign nodules were reported to have significantly lower TCR beta diversity than malignant thyroid tumors, in blood and tumor.

There are many counts of this clone. The target antigen is unknown. This sequence joins TRBV11-1 and TRBJ1-1; 7 bases align to TRBD1. The sequence derives from a female donor with papillary thyroid cancer or a benign thyroid nodule (not recorded which). Some clones in this sample may be carry-over from other donors' samples. The specimen was blood. CDR3 amino acids: CASSLAGGQMNTEAFF. The CDR3 DNA sequence: TGTGCCAGCAGCTTAGCCGGGGGACAGATGAACACTGAAGCTTTCTTT.